Listed here are 31 T cell receptor beta chains from one sample, sequenced in a study of control samples from healthy donors and cancer patients. The repertoire was sequenced with immunoSEQ multiplex PCR; TCRdb's copy has only in-frame clones and lacks some. Altogether roughly 130,000 clones are present, over 75% being singletons, with the ten largest covering roughly 2.5%. Sequencing was performed on blood. Every receptor here comes from a man aged 18 to 29 in good health.

V gene TRBV2 combines with J gene TRBJ2-7, with a tentative D call TRBD1 (6 bases). This CDR3 is 16 amino acids long. Trimming stripped 4 bases from V and 0 bases from J, with 16 bases between. CDR1 SNHLY and CDR2 FYNNEI come from the germline V gene. CDR3 residues: CASSASRTVSSYEQYF. CDR3 nucleotides: TGTGCCAGCAGTGCCTCTCGGACAGTGAGCTCCTACGAGCAGTACTTC.

The CDR3 region has the DNA TGTGCCAGCTCACCACTGGGGGGAGAGAACACCGGGGAGCTGTTTTTT. This sequence encodes CASSPLGGENTGELFF. This chain links TRBV18 with TRBJ2-2, with a weak D call TRBD2 (6 bases). From germline, CDR1 is KGHSH and CDR2 LQKENI. V dropped 1 base and J dropped 1 base, with 10 bases sitting between them. This CDR3 spans 16 amino acids.

This clone has only one observation. V is TRBV11-3 and J is TRBJ2-2, with TRBD1 matching over 11 bases. V lost 5 bases and J lost 2; bases outside the gene matches: 1. Germline CDR1 and CDR2: SGHNT and YENEEA. CDR3 length: 15 amino acids. CDR3 sequence reads: CASSRTGGNTGELFF. CDR3 bases: TGTGCCAGCAGCAGGACAGGGGGCAACACCGGGGAGCTGTTTTTT.

The chain recombines TRBV4-1 with TRBJ2-1; D is unresolved. V dropped 2 bases and J dropped 7 bases, with 9 bases sitting between them. The CDR3 is 13 residues long. Germline loops: CDR1 MGHRA, CDR2 YSYEKL. Here the CDR3 reads CASSQLIENEQFF. In nucleotides, the CDR3 is TGCGCCAGCAGCCAATTGATAGAAAATGAGCAGTTCTTC.

CDR3 loop: CATSKRTGYEKLFF. DNA of the CDR3: TGTGCCACCAGCAAAAGGACAGGGTATGAAAAACTGTTTTTT. The J gene is TRBJ1-4, the V gene TRBV15, with 8 bases fitting TRBD1. CDR3 length: 14 amino acids. CDR1 LNHNV and CDR2 YYDKDF come from the germline V gene (reference sequence). Unmatched junction bases numbered 4, after V lost 4 bases and J lost 6 bases.

The rearrangement uses TRBV27 and TRBJ2-3; 8 bases fit TRBD2. This CDR3 is built from 17 residues. Trimming took 0 bases from V and 4 from J; bases not matched to a gene: 9. Germline V gene data show CDR1 as MNHEY and CDR2 as SMNVEV (reference sequence). CDR3 residues: CASSLSRVGTSADTQYF. The CDR3 nucleotides read TGTGCCAGCAGTTTATCGCGGGTGGGGACTAGTGCAGATACGCAGTATTTT.

V gene TRBV5-4 combines with J gene TRBJ1-2, with 10 bases aligning to TRBD1. The CDR3 length is 15 residues. Looked up from germline, CDR1 is SGHNT and CDR2 is YYREEE (reference sequence). With 3 bases clipped from V and 7 bases from J, the junction kept 9 bases outside the gene matches. CDR3 DNA sequence: TGTGCCAGCAGCTCGCTAGACAGGGGGCGGATTGGCTACACCTTC. Amino acids: CASSSLDRGRIGYTF.

This clone was found a few times. This chain uses TRBV3-1 (or the pseudogene TRBV3-2) with TRBJ1-3; D perhaps matches TRBD1 (5 bases). Germline-derived CDR1 and CDR2 are LGHDT and YNNKEL (reference sequence). V dropped 0 bases and J dropped 2 bases, with 5 bases sitting between them. There are 14 residues in the CDR3. The DNA of the CDR3 is TGTGCCAGCAGCCAAGAGGGGGCTGGAAACACCATATATTTT. This encodes CASSQEGAGNTIYF.

The chain combines TRBV27 with TRBJ2-5, with D perhaps TRBD1 (5 bases). Trimming took 6 bases from V and 5 from J, leaving 16 bases between them. This CDR3 has 14 residues. Per the germline V gene, CDR1 is MNHEY and CDR2 is SMNVEV (reference sequence). The CDR3 region has the DNA TGTGCCAGCAGCCCAGACAGATTCGCTGAGACCCAGTACTTC. This encodes CASSPDRFAETQYF.

V usage is TRBV19 and J usage is TRBJ2-3; possibly TRBD2 for D (7 bases). This CDR3 contains 18 residues. Trimming left V 2 bases short and J 7 bases short, with 25 bases between. Germline V gives CDR1 LNHDA, CDR2 SQIVND (reference sequence). The CDR3 DNA reads TGTGCCAGTAGTATACTCCCCGTCTTGGGGGGGGGCGGGAATACGCAGTATTTT. This encodes CASSILPVLGGGGNTQYF. Full variable domain (remainder filled in from reference TRBV19 and TRBJ2-3): DGGITQSPKYLFRKEGQNVTLSCEQNLNHDAMYWYRQDPGQGLRLIYYSQIVNDFQKGDIAEGYSVSREKKESFPLTVTSAQKNPTAFYLCASSILPVLGGGGNTQYFGPGTRLTVL.

This chain uses TRBV29-1 with TRBJ2-1; tentatively, D is TRBD2 (6 bases). This CDR3 is 13 amino acids long. The V end was cut by 4 bases, the J end by 3 bases, with 10 bases between. The V gene's germline CDR1 is SQVTM and CDR2 ANQGSEA. The CDR3 coding sequence is TGCAGCGTTGTAGCGGACAACTACAATGAGCAGTTCTTC. Translated: CSVVADNYNEQFF.

The V gene is TRBV2, the J gene TRBJ1-6; maybe TRBD1 (5 bases). From germline, CDR1 is SNHLY and CDR2 FYNNEI. The V and J ends lost 9 bases and 0 bases respectively, with 6 bases between them. This CDR3 comprises 13 residues. In DNA, the CDR3 is TGTGCCAGACAGGCCTCCTATAATTCACCCCTCCACTTT. This sequence encodes CARQASYNSPLHF.

The chain couples TRBV12-5 to TRBJ1-5; 7 bases align to TRBD1. CDR1 is LGHNT and CDR2 is FRNRAP in the germline V gene. Trimming took 6 bases from V and 3 from J; bases not matched to a gene: 5. The CDR3 loop spans 14 amino acids. CDR3 amino acids: CASGTGDFNQPQHF. The CDR3 nucleotides are TGTGCTAGTGGAACAGGGGACTTCAATCAGCCCCAGCATTTT. Filled out from reference TRBV12-5 and TRBJ1-5, the complete variable domain reads DARVTQTPRHKVTEMGQEVTMRCQPILGHNTVFWYRQTMMQGLELLAYFRNRAPLDDSGMPKDRFSAEMPDATLATLKIQPSEPRDSAVYFCASGTGDFNQPQHFGDGTRLSIL.

V and J are TRBV19 and TRBJ2-3; D is possibly TRBD2 (5 bases). CDR3 size: 13 residues. The V end was cut by 7 bases, the J end by 2 bases, with 10 bases between. Per germline, CDR1 LNHDA and CDR2 SQIVND (reference sequence). The CDR3 reads CASKERNTDTQYF. CDR3 nucleotides: TGTGCCAGTAAGGAGCGGAACACAGATACGCAGTATTTT.

This sequence joins TRBV14 and TRBJ2-1; D is possibly TRBD2 (6 bases). The CDR3 consists of 15 residues. Germline assignment: CDR1 SGHDN and CDR2 FVKESK. V lost 0 bases, J lost 7 bases, and 13 bases lay in between. CDR3 region: CASSQEGAGWNEQFF. The CDR3, as DNA: TGTGCCAGCAGCCAAGAAGGGGCGGGGTGGAATGAGCAGTTCTTC.

J is TRBJ1-6 and V is TRBV4-3, with a tentative D call TRBD1 (6 bases). V lost 2 bases and J lost 10, with 15 bases in between. This CDR3 is 15 amino acids long. The germline V gene has CDR1 LGHNA and CDR2 YSLEER. The CDR3 nucleotides are TGCGCCAGCAGCCAATTACACAGGGTTGGGTCACCCCTCCACTTT. Translated: CASSQLHRVGSPLHF.

The chain recombines TRBV3-1 (or the pseudogene TRBV3-2) with TRBJ1-2; no clear D gene. The CDR3 length is 13 residues. Germline V gene sequence: CDR1 LGHDT, CDR2 YNNKEL (reference sequence). V was pared by 1 base and J by 8 bases, with 11 bases between. In nucleotides, the CDR3 is TGTGCCAGCAGCCAAGCTTCCGAGACGGGCTACACCTTC. Protein sequence: CASSQASETGYTF.

On this clone itself: Its ends do not fully match the called genes, so a read error is possible. The V and J genes are TRBV6-1 and TRBJ2-7, with 9 bases identical to TRBD1. The length of the CDR3 is 15 residues. CDR1 and CDR2 from the germline V gene are MNHNS and SASEGT. This chain's CDR3 is CASREDRGVTYEQYF. The DNA of the CDR3 is TGTGCCAGCAGGGAAGACAGGGGGGTTACCTACGAGCAGTACTTC.

The chain uses TRBV10-3 and TRBJ1-5, with D uncertain. In germline, CDR1 is ENHRY, CDR2 SYGVKD. Trimming stripped 0 bases from V and 6 bases from J, with 9 bases between. This CDR3 has 14 amino acids. CDR3 residues: CAISESILGQPQHF. CDR3 bases: TGTGCCATCAGTGAGTCGATTCTTGGTCAGCCCCAGCATTTT.

The chain combines TRBV11-2 with TRBJ2-5; D gene ambiguous. There are 12 residues in the CDR3. Germline assignment: CDR1 SGHAT and CDR2 FQNNGV. V lost 4 bases, J lost 6 bases, and 9 bases lay in between. CDR3 in amino acids: CASSYGSQTQYF. The CDR3 nucleotides are TGTGCCAGCAGCTACGGGTCGCAGACCCAGTACTTC. The whole variable domain, remainder taken from reference TRBV11-2 and TRBJ2-5, is EAGVAQSPRYKIIEKRQSVAFWCNPISGHATLYWYQQILGQGPKLLIQFQNNGVVDDSQLPKDRFSAERLKGVDSTLKIQPAKLEDSAVYLCASSYGSQTQYFGPGTRLLVL.

The chain is built from TRBV11-2 and TRBJ2-1, with 8 nucleotides matching TRBD2. The CDR3 contains 13 residues. CDR1 and CDR2 (germline): SGHAT, FQNNGV. V dropped 5 bases and J dropped 15; count of bases not matched to a gene: 12. The CDR3, as DNA: TGTGCCAGCAGCCCTCCTACTAGCGGCCCCCGGTTCTTC. Translating it yields CASSPPTSGPRFF.

The gene calls are TRBV10-2 and TRBJ2-3; possibly TRBD2 for D (7 bases). Looked up from germline, CDR1 is WSHSY and CDR2 is SAAADI. The CDR3 contains 16 residues. V was cut by 5 bases and J by 5 bases, with 20 bases left in between. CDR3 in DNA: TGCGCCAGCAGTCTAACCCGGGGGGCCGGAGGAGATACGCAGTATTTT. Translating it yields CASSLTRGAGGDTQYF.

This chain's CDR3 is CAWSVIGGTEAFF. CDR3 bases: TGTGCCTGGAGTGTAATTGGGGGCACTGAAGCTTTCTTT. The gene calls are TRBV30 and TRBJ1-1; tentatively, D is TRBD1 (5 bases). This CDR3 comprises 13 residues. The germline gives CDR1 GTSNPN, CDR2 SVGIG (reference sequence). Trimming shortened V by 0 bases and J by 4 bases, and 9 bases separated the two germline ends.

The chain is built from TRBV10-3 and TRBJ1-1; 9 nucleotides agree with TRBD1. Germline V gene data show CDR1 as ENHRY and CDR2 as SYGVKD. The V gene end was trimmed by 6 bases and the J gene end by 4 bases; junction bases not matched to a gene: 3. The CDR3 extends over 13 amino acids. CDR3 bases: TGTGCCATCAGCTTGGACAGGGGCACTGAAGCTTTCTTT. Amino acid sequence: CAISLDRGTEAFF.

CDR3 DNA: TGTGCCAGCAAGTTATTAATGAACACTGAAGCTTTCTTT. Residues: CASKLLMNTEAFF. This sequence joins TRBV12-3 or TRBV12-4 and TRBJ1-1; D not resolved. The CDR3 length is 13 residues. V shed 7 bases and J shed 0 bases, with 9 bases lying between them.

The chain links TRBV6-5 to TRBJ1-1; D gene ambiguous. CDR3 length: 14 residues. Trimming shortened V by 6 bases and J by 1 base, and 12 bases separated the two germline ends. Germline values: CDR1 MNHEY, CDR2 SVGAGI. In DNA, the CDR3 is TGTGCCAGCAGCCCCCGAGGGAAGAACACTGAAGCTTTCTTT. It codes for CASSPRGKNTEAFF.

The chain employs TRBV12-3 or TRBV12-4 and TRBJ1-1; 7 bases agree with TRBD1. Losses at the gene ends were 3 bases for V and 3 bases for J; bases not matched to a gene: 1. The length of the CDR3 is 13 residues. The CDR3 sequence: CASSFQGDTEAFF. The CDR3 DNA reads TGTGCCAGCAGTTTTCAGGGGGACACTGAAGCTTTCTTT.

The chain carries TRBV9 and TRBJ2-3, with 11 bases lining up with TRBD2. This CDR3 contains 17 residues. Germline CDR1 and CDR2: SGDLS and YYNGEE. Germline trimming cut 0 bases from V and 3 bases from J; bases unmatched to any gene: 6. The CDR3 DNA reads as TGTGCCAGCAGCGTAGGAATAGCGGGAGGGATGACAGATACGCAGTATTTT. This sequence encodes CASSVGIAGGMTDTQYF.

CDR3: CASSPPRLAGGNEQFF. The CDR3 coding sequence is TGTGCCAGCTCACCACCGAGACTAGCGGGAGGTAATGAGCAGTTCTTC. V is TRBV18 and J is TRBJ2-1; the match to TRBD2 covers 13 bases. Germline values: CDR1 KGHSH, CDR2 LQKENI. Trimming removed 0 bases from V and 7 bases from J; junction bases left unmatched: 3. This CDR3 region has 16 residues.

The V and J genes are TRBV27 and TRBJ2-3, with 11 nucleotides matching TRBD2. This CDR3 is built from 17 residues. Per the germline V gene, CDR1 is MNHEY and CDR2 is SMNVEV (reference sequence). Unmatched junction bases numbered 9, after V lost 3 bases and J lost 4 bases. CDR3 in amino acids: CASSLTLVAGGPDTQYF. The CDR3 DNA follows: TGTGCCAGCAGTTTGACCCTAGTAGCGGGGGGGCCAGATACGCAGTATTTT.

The chain uses TRBV12-5 and TRBJ2-3, with a tentative D call TRBD1 (6 bases). Germline lookup yields CDR1 LGHNT and CDR2 FRNRAP. The CDR3 extends over 15 amino acids. Trimming shortened V by 7 bases and J by 3 bases, and 17 bases separated the two germline ends. The CDR3 spells CASVNRVSGTDTQYF. CDR3 in DNA: TGTGCTAGTGTCAACAGGGTTTCGGGGACAGATACGCAGTATTTT.